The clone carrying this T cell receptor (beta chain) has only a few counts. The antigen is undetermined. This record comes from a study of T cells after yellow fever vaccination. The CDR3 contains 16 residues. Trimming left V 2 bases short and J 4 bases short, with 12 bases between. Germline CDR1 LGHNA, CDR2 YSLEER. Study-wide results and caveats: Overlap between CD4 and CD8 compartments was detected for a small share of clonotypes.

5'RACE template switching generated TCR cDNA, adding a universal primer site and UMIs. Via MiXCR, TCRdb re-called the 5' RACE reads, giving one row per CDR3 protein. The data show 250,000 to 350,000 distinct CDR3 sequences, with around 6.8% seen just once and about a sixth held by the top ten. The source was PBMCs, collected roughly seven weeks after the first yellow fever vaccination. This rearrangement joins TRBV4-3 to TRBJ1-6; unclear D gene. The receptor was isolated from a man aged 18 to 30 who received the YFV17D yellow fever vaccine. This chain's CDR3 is CASSQQPTVYNSPLHF. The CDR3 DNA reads TGCGCCAGCAGCCAACAGCCCACAGTATATAATTCACCCCTCCACTTT.